This TCR beta chain was documented in a study of blood T cell repertoires in COVID-19. Study background: T cells, B-cell-depleted T cells, or PBMCs supplied cDNA or gDNA.

Original handling: The authors estimated nucleated cell counts from reference gene primer amplification. Assay used: immunoSEQ multiplex PCR; TCRdb lists only in-frame clones, some missing. V and J calls and clone size are given by that table; D and trimming were obtained from the DNA. The data show under 300,000 clones, with around 83% seen just once and more than 1.5% held by the top ten. V was clipped by 5 bases and J by 5 bases, with 12 bases between them. In germline, CDR1 is MNHEY, CDR2 SMNVEV (reference sequence). This CDR3 contains 13 residues. The receptor comes from a man aged 25-45 years who had recovered from COVID-19. The V call is TRBV27, the J call TRBJ1-1; D perhaps matches TRBD1 (6 bases). The sequencing input was peripheral blood. CDR3 DNA sequence: TGTGCCAGCAGTATGCGGACAGTGACTGAAGCTTTCTTT. This sequence encodes CASSMRTVTEAFF.